The rows below give T cell receptor beta chains drawn from one sample of a study of cytomegalovirus exposure and HLA in healthy donors. Only in-frame clones appear in the TCRdb table, and some are missing; sequencing was by immunoSEQ multiplex PCR. The sample contains 180,000 or so clones, 80% to 90% of which appear only once. What was sequenced was PBMCs. All receptors derive from a woman under 30 in good health and CMV-seronegative. Each CDR3 is given with its conserved first and last residue. A D gene is named only where the DNA matches it firmly. Size values are once, few and many counts, or a class for expanded clones, and some rows have none.

>.|TRBJ1-1|TRBV27|TRBD1
TGTGCCATCACCCTTAAGGGGGCTGGCACTGAAGCTTTCTTT
CAITLKGAGTEAFF
>once|TRBJ2-7|TRBV5-1|TRBD1
TGCGCCAGCAGCTTGGCTGGACAGGGGCACGAGCAGTACTTC
CASSLAGQGHEQYF
>.|TRBJ2-1|TRBV7-9|.
TGTGCCAGCAGCCACGGACCAGCGGGCTCCTACAATGAGCAGTTCTTC
CASSHGPAGSYNEQFF
>.|TRBJ2-1|TRBV11-3|TRBD2
TGTGCCAGCAGTGCTACTACGGGACTAGCGGGACACAATGAGCAGTTCTTC
CASSATTGLAGHNEQFF
>.|TRBJ1-1|TRBV6-5|TRBD1
TGTGCCAGCAGACTACAGGGGGTTCTGAACACTGAAGCTTTCTTT
CASRLQGVLNTEAFF
>once|TRBJ2-1|TRBV30|TRBD2
TGTGCCTGGAGTTTCCGACTAGCGGGAGTAAAGAATGAGCAGTTCTTC
CAWSFRLAGVKNEQFF
>.|TRBJ1-2|TRBV27|TRBD1
TGTGCCAGCAGTTTTGACAGGGTTCGCGGCTACACCTTC
CASSFDRVRGYTF
>.|TRBJ2-1|TRBV19|TRBD2
TGTGCCAGTAGTAAGCTAGCGGGAGTATCGTATGTCAATGAGCAGTTCTTC
CASSKLAGVSYVNEQFF
>.|TRBJ2-3|TRBV2|TRBD2
TGTGCCAGCAGGTACCTAGCGGGGACCACAGATACGCAGTATTTT
CASRYLAGTTDTQYF
>.|TRBJ2-1|TRBV30|.
TGTGCCTGGAGTCCAGGACAGATAGGCAATGAGCAGTTCTTC
CAWSPGQIGNEQFF
>.|TRBJ2-7|TRBV7-9|TRBD2
TGTGCCAGCAGCTTATCAACTAGCGTAGCCTACGAGCAGTACTTC
CASSLSTSVAYEQYF
>.|TRBJ2-2|TRBV7-9|TRBD1
TGTGCCAGCAGCCGAGACGGACAGGGAAACACCGGGGAGCTGTTTTTT
CASSRDGQGNTGELFF
>.|TRBJ1-3|TRBV19|.
TGTGCCGGCGGGGGTGGGGGGCAAGGAAACACCATATATTTT
CAGGGGGQGNTIYF
>.|TRBJ2-3|TRBV9|.
TGTGCCAGCAGCGTAGCGGGAGTAAGAGATACGCAGTATTTT
CASSVAGVRDTQYF
>.|TRBJ2-3|TRBV27|.
TGTGCCAGCAGTTCGGACTTCAACACAGATACGCAGTATTTT
CASSSDFNTDTQYF
>.|TRBJ2-7|TRBV18|TRBD2
TGTGCCAGCTCTCCCGGACTAGTCTACGAGCAGTACTTC
CASSPGLVYEQYF
>.|TRBJ1-5|TRBV4-1|.
TGCGCCAGCAGCCAAGTAGCGAGCAATCAGCCCCAGCATTTT
CASSQVASNQPQHF
>few|TRBJ2-7|TRBV13|.
TGTGCCAGCAGCTTAGGGCGGGGCGCCTACGAGCAGTACTTC
CASSLGRGAYEQYF
>.|TRBJ2-5|TRBV5-1|TRBD2
TGCGCCAGCAGCTTTGTTAGCGGGAGTAGGGAGACCCAGTACTTC
CASSFVSGSRETQYF
>.|TRBJ1-5|TRBV19|.
TGTGCCAGTAGTATAGGAGGTAGGGGCCCGACGCAGAATCAGCCCCAGCATTTT
CASSIGGRGPTQNQPQHF